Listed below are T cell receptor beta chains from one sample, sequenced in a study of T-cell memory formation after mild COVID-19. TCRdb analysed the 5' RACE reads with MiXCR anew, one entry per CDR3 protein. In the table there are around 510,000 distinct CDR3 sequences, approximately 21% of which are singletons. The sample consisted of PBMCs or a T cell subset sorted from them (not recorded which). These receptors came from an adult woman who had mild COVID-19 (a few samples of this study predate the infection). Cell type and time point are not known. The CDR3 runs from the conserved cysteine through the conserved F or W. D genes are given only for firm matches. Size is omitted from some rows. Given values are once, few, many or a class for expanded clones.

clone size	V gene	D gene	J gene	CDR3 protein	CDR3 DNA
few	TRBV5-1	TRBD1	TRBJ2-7	CASSFGTDTYEQYF	TGCGCCAGCAGCTTTGGGACAGACACCTACGAGCAGTACTTC
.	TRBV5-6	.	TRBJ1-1	CASSSRAEAFF	TGTGCCAGCAGCTCGCGGGCAGAAGCTTTCTTT
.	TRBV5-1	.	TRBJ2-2	CASSLAGKKNTGELFF	TGCGCCAGCAGCTTGGCAGGGAAGAAGAACACCGGGGAGCTGTTTTTT
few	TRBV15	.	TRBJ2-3	CATSTRQLMSTDTQYF	TGTGCCACCAGCACAAGACAGCTTATGTCCACAGATACGCAGTATTTT
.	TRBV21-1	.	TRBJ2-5	CASSKAGRREETQYF	TGTGCCAGCAGCAAGGCTGGGCGAAGGGAAGAGACCCAGTACTTC
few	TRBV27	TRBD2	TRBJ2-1	CASITSGPYNEQFF	TGTGCCAGCATAACTAGCGGGCCATACAATGAGCAGTTCTTC
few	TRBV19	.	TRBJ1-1	CASSIRGGNTEAFF	TGTGCCAGTAGTATCAGGGGTGGGAACACTGAAGCTTTCTTT
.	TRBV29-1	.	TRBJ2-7	CSAEGGQTYEQYF	TGCAGCGCCGAAGGGGGACAAACCTACGAGCAGTACTTC
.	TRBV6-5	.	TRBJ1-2	CASRTGGGWDYGYTF	TGTGCCAGCAGAACCGGTGGGGGCTGGGACTATGGCTACACCTTC
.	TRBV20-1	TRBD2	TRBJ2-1	CSARRILAGGPNEQFF	TGCAGTGCTAGGAGAATACTAGCGGGAGGGCCGAATGAGCAGTTCTTC
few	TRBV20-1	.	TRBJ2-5	CSARKKTAFVDMGSQYF	TGCAGTGCGAGAAAGAAGACAGCGTTCGTCGACATGGGGTCCCAGTACTTC
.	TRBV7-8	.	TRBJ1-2	CASSPLGGANYGYTF	TGTGCCAGCAGCCCGCTGGGGGGAGCCAACTATGGCTACACCTTC
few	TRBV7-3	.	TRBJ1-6	CASSLEGSGNSPLHF	TGTGCCAGCAGCTTAGAGGGGTCTGGCAATTCACCCCTCCACTTT
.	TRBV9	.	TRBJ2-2	CASSVERGGELFF	TGTGCCAGCAGCGTAGAGAGAGGCGGGGAGCTGTTTTTT
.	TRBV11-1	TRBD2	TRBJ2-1	CASSLGLAGAFSMEEQFF	TGTGCCAGCAGCTTAGGGCTAGCGGGAGCCTTCTCAATGGAGGAGCAGTTCTTC
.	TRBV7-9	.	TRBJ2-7	CASSLVLGNEQYF	TGTGCCAGCAGCTTAGTACTGGGTAATGAGCAGTACTTC
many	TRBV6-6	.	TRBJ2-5	CASSYSNREETQYF	TGTGCCAGCAGTTACTCGAACAGGGAAGAGACCCAGTACTTC
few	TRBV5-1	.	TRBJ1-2	CASSVDSIYGYTF	TGCGCCAGCAGCGTTGACAGCATCTATGGCTACACCTTC
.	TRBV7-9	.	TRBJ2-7	CASSPQATLEQYF	TGTGCCAGCAGCCCTCAGGCCACGCTCGAGCAGTACTTC
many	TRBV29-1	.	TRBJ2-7	CSVRDGTYEQYF	TGCAGCGTCCGGGACGGAACCTACGAGCAGTACTTC
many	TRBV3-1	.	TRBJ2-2	CASERSDTGELFF	TGTGCCAGCGAGCGTTCGGACACCGGGGAGCTGTTTTTT
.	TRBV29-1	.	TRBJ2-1	CRGGRRGYNEQFF	TGCAGAGGGGGGCGGCGGGGGTACAATGAGCAGTTCTTC
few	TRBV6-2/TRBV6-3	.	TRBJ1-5	CASSSIDSNQPQHF	TGTGCCAGCAGTTCCATTGATTCCAATCAGCCCCAGCATTTT
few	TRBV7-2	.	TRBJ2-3	CASSLLGVSGASTDTQYF	TGTGCCAGCAGCCTCCTAGGGGTATCGGGGGCAAGCACAGATACGCAGTATTTT
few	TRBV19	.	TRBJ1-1	CASSILGEAFF	TGTGCCAGTAGTATTTTGGGCGAAGCTTTCTTT
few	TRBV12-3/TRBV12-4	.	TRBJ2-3	CASSNQFDTQYF	TGTGCCAGCAGTAACCAGTTCGATACGCAGTATTTT
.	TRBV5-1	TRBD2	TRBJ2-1	CASSPGGVYNEQFF	TGCGCCAGCAGCCCGGGGGGAGTTTACAATGAGCAGTTCTTC
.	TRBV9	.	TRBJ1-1	CASSARGVDSMNTEAFF	TGTGCCAGCAGCGCCAGAGGTGTAGACAGCATGAACACTGAAGCTTTCTTT
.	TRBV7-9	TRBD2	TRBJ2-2	CASSLIAGGPTGELFF	TGTGCCAGCAGCCTTATAGCGGGAGGCCCCACCGGGGAGCTGTTTTTT
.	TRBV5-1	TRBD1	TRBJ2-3	CASSFQAGGGTDTQYF	TGCGCCAGCAGCTTCCAAGCAGGGGGCGGGACAGATACGCAGTATTTT
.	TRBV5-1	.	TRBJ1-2	CASSLGERDYTF	TGCGCCAGCAGCTTAGGAGAACGTGACTACACCTTC
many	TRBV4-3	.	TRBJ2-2	CASSPGVGRSTGELFF	TGCGCCAGCTCCCCAGGGGTGGGCCGGAGCACCGGGGAGCTGTTTTTT
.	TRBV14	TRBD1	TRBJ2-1	CASIWAQGDNEQFF	TGTGCCAGCATTTGGGCCCAGGGGGACAATGAGCAGTTCTTC
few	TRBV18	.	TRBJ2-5	CASSPQQRTEQETQYF	TGTGCCAGCTCACCACAGCAGCGGACAGAGCAAGAGACCCAGTACTTC
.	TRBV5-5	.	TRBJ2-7	CASSLAAGSYEQYF	TGTGCCAGCAGCTTGGCGGCTGGATCCTACGAGCAGTACTTC
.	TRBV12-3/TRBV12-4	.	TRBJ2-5	CASSQWGTQYF	TGTGCCAGCAGCCAATGGGGGACCCAGTACTTC
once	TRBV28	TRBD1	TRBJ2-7	CASSPGDRGRREQYF	TGTGCCAGCAGCCCCGGGGACAGGGGGCGCCGCGAGCAGTACTTC
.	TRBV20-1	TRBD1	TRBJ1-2	CSASPGQGAGGYTF	TGCAGTGCTAGCCCTGGACAGGGGGCGGGAGGCTACACCTTC
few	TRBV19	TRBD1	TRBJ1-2	CASSIEDRRVGYGYTF	TGTGCCAGTAGTATAGAGGACAGGCGAGTCGGCTATGGCTACACCTTC
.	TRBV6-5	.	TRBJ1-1	CASSYHGVVNTEAFF	TGTGCCAGCAGTTACCATGGGGTGGTGAACACTGAAGCTTTCTTT
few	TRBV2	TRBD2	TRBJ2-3	CAREIAGGVDTQYF	TGTGCCAGAGAAATAGCGGGGGGTGTAGATACGCAGTATTTT
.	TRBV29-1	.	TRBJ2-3	CSVNRVATDTQYF	TGCAGCGTGAACAGGGTGGCCACAGATACGCAGTATTTT
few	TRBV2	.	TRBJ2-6	CASSINRGNVLTF	TGTGCCAGCAGTATAAACCGGGGCAACGTCCTGACTTTC
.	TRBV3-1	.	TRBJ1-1	CASSPSLFEEAFF	TGTGCCAGCAGCCCTTCCCTTTTTGAGGAAGCTTTCTTT
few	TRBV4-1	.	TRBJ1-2	CASSHIDHYGYTF	TGCGCCAGCAGCCACATAGACCACTATGGCTACACCTTC